The entry that follows covers one T cell receptor (beta chain) sequence. Here immunoSEQ multiplex PCR was the method, and the copy in TCRdb shows in-frame clones only, minus some. The table has 270,000 or so clones, 85% seen once. The CDR3 covers 15 residues. Germline CDR1 ENHRY, CDR2 SYGVKD. V lost 3 bases, J lost 1 base, and 11 bases lay in between. This record belongs to a study of blood T cell repertoires in COVID-19. Sequenced input: peripheral blood. This sequence joins TRBV10-3 and TRBJ2-3, with D maybe TRBD1 (5 bases). The TCR originated in a human donor in a cohort sampled during active COVID-19. CDR3 sequence (DNA): TGTGCCATCAGTGATTCCCAGGGTCGCACAGATACGCAGTATTTT. Translating gives CAISDSQGRTDTQYF.